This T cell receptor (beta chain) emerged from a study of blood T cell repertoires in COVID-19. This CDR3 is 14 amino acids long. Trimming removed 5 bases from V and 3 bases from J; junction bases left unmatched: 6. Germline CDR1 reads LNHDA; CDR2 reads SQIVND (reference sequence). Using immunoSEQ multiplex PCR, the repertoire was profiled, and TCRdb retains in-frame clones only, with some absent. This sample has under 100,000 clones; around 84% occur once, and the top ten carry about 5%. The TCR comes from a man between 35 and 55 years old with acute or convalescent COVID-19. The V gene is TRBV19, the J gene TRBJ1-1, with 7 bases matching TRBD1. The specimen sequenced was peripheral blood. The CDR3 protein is CASSPQGVDTEAFF. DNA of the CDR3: TGTGCCAGTAGTCCCCAGGGGGTTGACACTGAAGCTTTCTTT. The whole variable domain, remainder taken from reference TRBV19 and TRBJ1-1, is DGGITQSPKYLFRKEGQNVTLSCEQNLNHDAMYWYRQDPGQGLRLIYYSQIVNDFQKGDIAEGYSVSREKKESFPLTVTSAQKNPTAFYLCASSPQGVDTEAFFGQGTRLTVV.